This T cell receptor (beta chain) was identified in a study of shared clonotypes between healthy human individuals. Each sorted subset replicate got 200 ng genomic DNA, tens of thousands of genomes. Method: immunoSEQ multiplex PCR; TCRdb's copy keeps in-frame clones and lacks some. The repertoire holds a few million clones, approximately 92% seen once, with 0.11% to 0.15% in the top ten. Between the trimmed V and J ends, which lost 1 base and 4 bases, there was a span of 14 bases. Germline V gives CDR1 SGHDN, CDR2 FVKESK. The length of the CDR3 is 16 residues. The clonotype was recovered from a man aged 18 to 29 in good health. Sequencing was carried out using naive CD4+ T cells sorted from blood. Indicated subset: CD45RA+ positively selected. This chain links TRBV14 with TRBJ2-1; the D gene could be TRBD1 or TRBD2 (5 bases each). This CDR3 reads CASSQAGAMRYNEQFF. As DNA, the CDR3 is TGTGCCAGCAGCCAAGCCGGGGCTATGAGATACAATGAGCAGTTCTTC.